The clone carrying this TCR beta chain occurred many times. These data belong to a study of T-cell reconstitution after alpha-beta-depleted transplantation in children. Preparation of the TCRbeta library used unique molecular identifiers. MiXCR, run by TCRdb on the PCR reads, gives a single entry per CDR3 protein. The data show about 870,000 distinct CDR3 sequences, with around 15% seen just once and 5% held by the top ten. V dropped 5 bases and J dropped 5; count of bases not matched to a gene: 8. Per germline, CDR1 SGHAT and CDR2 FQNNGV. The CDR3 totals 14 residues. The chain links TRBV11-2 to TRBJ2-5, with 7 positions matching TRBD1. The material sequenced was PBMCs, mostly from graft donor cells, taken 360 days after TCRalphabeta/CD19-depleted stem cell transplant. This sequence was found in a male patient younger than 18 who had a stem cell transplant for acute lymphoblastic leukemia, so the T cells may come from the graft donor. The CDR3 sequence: CASSPSGTAETQYF. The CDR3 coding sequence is TGTGCCAGCAGCCCCTCCGGGACAGCGGAGACCCAGTACTTC.